In its sample, the clone carrying this TCR beta chain is medium-sized. The CDR3 is 14 amino acids. Germline loops: CDR1 SEHNR, CDR2 FQNEAQ (reference sequence). The trim removed 4 bases at V and 5 bases at J, leaving 6 bases unmatched. This entry comes from a study of immune evolution from preneoplasia to lung adenocarcinoma. Study background: HLA loss of heterozygosity: under 7.5% AIS, under 19% MIA, over 30% ADC, none AAH.

The table came from immunoSEQ multiplex PCR; TCRdb's copy has only in-frame clones and leaves some out. The sample has a few thousand clones, about 80% seen once; the top ten hold less than 9.5%. This receptor was taken from an older person with lung adenocarcinoma. Sequenced input: FFPE minimally invasive lung adenocarcinoma tissue. The V and J genes are TRBV7-9 and TRBJ2-5; 8 bases are a match to TRBD2. For the CDR3, the DNA is TGTGCCAGCAGCTCTCGGGAGGGTAGGGAGACCCAGTACTTC. Its protein product is CASSSREGRETQYF.